This T cell receptor (beta chain) was found in a study (dated by TCRdb to between 2014 and 2017). For context, the study as a whole: The study tested whether tumor-infiltrating Tregs in breast cancer are recruited from blood Tregs or converted in situ from other CD4+ T cell subsets.

This clonotype was counted between two and nine times. The antigen it binds to is not known. Base qualities are missing; no much larger clone stands one base away. CDR1 MNHEY and CDR2 SMNVEV are derived from the germline V gene (reference sequence). The junction shows trimming of 7 bases on V and 3 bases on J, plus 31 bases between the germline ends. Inclusive of the bounding cysteine and phenylalanine, the CDR3 is 20 residues long. Only the CDR3 DNA stays, 60 bases, in frame from base 1. What the authors observed across the whole study: Validation in the larger cohort was restricted to a single TCR beta V-J rearrangement rather than whole repertoires. Tumor-infiltrating Treg TCR alpha and beta sequences overlapped most with tumor naive CD4+ T cells, then with blood naive CD4+ T cells. Tumor memory CD4+ T cell TCR gene usage clustered with blood and lymph node memory CD4+ cells and lymph node naive CD4+ cells.

Full-length TCR variable regions were amplified by 5' RACE PCR using constant-region reverse primers, and then by semi-nested PCR using Nested Universal Primer A. The ReliaPrep RNA Cell Miniprep System was used to extract total RNA, which was then reverse transcribed into 5'RACE-ready cDNA with the SMARTer RACE 5'/3' Kit. Multiplex adaptors were used to barcode full-length TCR alpha and beta libraries, and the barcoded libraries were sequenced on an Illumina MiSeq. As for the authors' bioinformatics: Sequencing data were pooled across the five patients for each of nine subset-tissue groups and compared by unsupervised clustering of TCR gene usage. Repertoire similarity was calculated with the Morisita-Horn index, weighting shared sequences by their contribution to each repertoire. TCRdb redid the processing of the public reads, applying fastp at Q25 and MiXCR, and retained in-frame beta chains. Each CDR3 protein appears once, grouped with its most common genes and DNA. These V and J calls are TCRdb output, not the study's own analysis. This sample comprises about 40,000 distinct CDR3 sequences, less than 25% of them detected only once. Under 5% of the sample rests with the top ten.

Cells that were CD4+CD25+CD127-/low were isolated as Tregs. Tregs, naive and memory CD4+ T cells from tumor, blood and ipsilateral draining lymph nodes of a few breast cancer patients underwent full-length TCR alpha and beta sequencing. Mononuclear cells from lymph nodes or about 55 ml of peripheral blood were isolated by Ficoll density gradient centrifugation. A purity exceeding 90% was confirmed by FACS for the sorted cell populations. Sequences were obtained from Tregs sorted from blood. This sequence was found in a female donor with breast cancer. The receptor chain draws on TRBV27 and TRBJ2-4; matching of 6 bases hints at TRBD1 as the D gene. The CDR3 has the sequence CASTGQRAEGGQSGKNIQYF. The base sequence is TGTGCCAGCACTGGACAGAGGGCTGAGGGCGGGCAAAGTGGCAAAAACATTCAGTACTTC.